The clone carrying this T cell receptor (beta chain) occurred once. This entry comes from a study of T cell responses to AZD1222 COVID-19 vaccine. Here immunoSEQ multiplex PCR was the method, and the copy in TCRdb shows in-frame clones only, minus some. The profile shows around 130,000 clones, 75% to 95% of them singletons. This receptor was taken from an adult in good health. Sequenced here: peripheral blood, sampled on day 0 of AZD1222 vaccination.

CDR3 loop: CASSKEGSTEGGEKLFF. The CDR3 nucleotides read TGTGCCAGCAGCAAAGAGGGTTCGACAGAGGGGGGTGAAAAACTGTTTTTT. The chain has TRBV21-1 and TRBJ1-4. TRBV21-1 is designated a pseudogene. The CDR3 loop spans 17 amino acids.